The clone carrying this T cell receptor (beta chain) was detected many times. The sample originates from a study of T cells after yellow fever vaccination. Germline lookup yields CDR1 SNHLY and CDR2 FYNNEI. The CDR3 extends over 14 amino acids. V gave up 3 bases and J gave up 4 bases, with 11 bases separating them. TCRdb re-called the 5' RACE reads with MiXCR, one entry per CDR3 protein. The profile covers about 96,000 distinct CDR3 sequences, with under 9% appearing a single time and around 16% taken by the ten largest. The clonotype originates from a man aged 18-30 years who received the YFV17D yellow fever vaccine. The starting material was CD8+ T cells not binding an NS4B(214-222) dextramer, sorted from PBMCs, obtained less than 16 days after the first yellow fever vaccination. This rearrangement joins TRBV2 to TRBJ2-3; D is perhaps TRBD1 (5 bases). CDR3 bases: TGTGCCAGCAGTGACCTGATCAGGGCAGATACGCAGTATTTT. The encoded protein is CASSDLIRADTQYF.